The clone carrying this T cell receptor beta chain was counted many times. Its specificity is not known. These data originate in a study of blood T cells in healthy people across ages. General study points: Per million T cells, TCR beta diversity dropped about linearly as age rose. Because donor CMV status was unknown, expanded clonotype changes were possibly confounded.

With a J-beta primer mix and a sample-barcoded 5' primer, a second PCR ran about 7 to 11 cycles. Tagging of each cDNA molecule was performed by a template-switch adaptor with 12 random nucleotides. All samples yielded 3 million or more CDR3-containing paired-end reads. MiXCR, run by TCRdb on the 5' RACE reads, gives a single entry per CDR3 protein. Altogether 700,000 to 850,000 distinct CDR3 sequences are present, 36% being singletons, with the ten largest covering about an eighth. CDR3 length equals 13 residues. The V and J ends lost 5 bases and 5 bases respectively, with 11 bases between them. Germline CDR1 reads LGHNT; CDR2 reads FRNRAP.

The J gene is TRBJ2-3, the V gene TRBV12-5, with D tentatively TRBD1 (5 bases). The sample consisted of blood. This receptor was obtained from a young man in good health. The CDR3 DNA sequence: TGTGCTAGTGGTGTGGACATATTAGATACGCAGTATTTT. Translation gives CASGVDILDTQYF.